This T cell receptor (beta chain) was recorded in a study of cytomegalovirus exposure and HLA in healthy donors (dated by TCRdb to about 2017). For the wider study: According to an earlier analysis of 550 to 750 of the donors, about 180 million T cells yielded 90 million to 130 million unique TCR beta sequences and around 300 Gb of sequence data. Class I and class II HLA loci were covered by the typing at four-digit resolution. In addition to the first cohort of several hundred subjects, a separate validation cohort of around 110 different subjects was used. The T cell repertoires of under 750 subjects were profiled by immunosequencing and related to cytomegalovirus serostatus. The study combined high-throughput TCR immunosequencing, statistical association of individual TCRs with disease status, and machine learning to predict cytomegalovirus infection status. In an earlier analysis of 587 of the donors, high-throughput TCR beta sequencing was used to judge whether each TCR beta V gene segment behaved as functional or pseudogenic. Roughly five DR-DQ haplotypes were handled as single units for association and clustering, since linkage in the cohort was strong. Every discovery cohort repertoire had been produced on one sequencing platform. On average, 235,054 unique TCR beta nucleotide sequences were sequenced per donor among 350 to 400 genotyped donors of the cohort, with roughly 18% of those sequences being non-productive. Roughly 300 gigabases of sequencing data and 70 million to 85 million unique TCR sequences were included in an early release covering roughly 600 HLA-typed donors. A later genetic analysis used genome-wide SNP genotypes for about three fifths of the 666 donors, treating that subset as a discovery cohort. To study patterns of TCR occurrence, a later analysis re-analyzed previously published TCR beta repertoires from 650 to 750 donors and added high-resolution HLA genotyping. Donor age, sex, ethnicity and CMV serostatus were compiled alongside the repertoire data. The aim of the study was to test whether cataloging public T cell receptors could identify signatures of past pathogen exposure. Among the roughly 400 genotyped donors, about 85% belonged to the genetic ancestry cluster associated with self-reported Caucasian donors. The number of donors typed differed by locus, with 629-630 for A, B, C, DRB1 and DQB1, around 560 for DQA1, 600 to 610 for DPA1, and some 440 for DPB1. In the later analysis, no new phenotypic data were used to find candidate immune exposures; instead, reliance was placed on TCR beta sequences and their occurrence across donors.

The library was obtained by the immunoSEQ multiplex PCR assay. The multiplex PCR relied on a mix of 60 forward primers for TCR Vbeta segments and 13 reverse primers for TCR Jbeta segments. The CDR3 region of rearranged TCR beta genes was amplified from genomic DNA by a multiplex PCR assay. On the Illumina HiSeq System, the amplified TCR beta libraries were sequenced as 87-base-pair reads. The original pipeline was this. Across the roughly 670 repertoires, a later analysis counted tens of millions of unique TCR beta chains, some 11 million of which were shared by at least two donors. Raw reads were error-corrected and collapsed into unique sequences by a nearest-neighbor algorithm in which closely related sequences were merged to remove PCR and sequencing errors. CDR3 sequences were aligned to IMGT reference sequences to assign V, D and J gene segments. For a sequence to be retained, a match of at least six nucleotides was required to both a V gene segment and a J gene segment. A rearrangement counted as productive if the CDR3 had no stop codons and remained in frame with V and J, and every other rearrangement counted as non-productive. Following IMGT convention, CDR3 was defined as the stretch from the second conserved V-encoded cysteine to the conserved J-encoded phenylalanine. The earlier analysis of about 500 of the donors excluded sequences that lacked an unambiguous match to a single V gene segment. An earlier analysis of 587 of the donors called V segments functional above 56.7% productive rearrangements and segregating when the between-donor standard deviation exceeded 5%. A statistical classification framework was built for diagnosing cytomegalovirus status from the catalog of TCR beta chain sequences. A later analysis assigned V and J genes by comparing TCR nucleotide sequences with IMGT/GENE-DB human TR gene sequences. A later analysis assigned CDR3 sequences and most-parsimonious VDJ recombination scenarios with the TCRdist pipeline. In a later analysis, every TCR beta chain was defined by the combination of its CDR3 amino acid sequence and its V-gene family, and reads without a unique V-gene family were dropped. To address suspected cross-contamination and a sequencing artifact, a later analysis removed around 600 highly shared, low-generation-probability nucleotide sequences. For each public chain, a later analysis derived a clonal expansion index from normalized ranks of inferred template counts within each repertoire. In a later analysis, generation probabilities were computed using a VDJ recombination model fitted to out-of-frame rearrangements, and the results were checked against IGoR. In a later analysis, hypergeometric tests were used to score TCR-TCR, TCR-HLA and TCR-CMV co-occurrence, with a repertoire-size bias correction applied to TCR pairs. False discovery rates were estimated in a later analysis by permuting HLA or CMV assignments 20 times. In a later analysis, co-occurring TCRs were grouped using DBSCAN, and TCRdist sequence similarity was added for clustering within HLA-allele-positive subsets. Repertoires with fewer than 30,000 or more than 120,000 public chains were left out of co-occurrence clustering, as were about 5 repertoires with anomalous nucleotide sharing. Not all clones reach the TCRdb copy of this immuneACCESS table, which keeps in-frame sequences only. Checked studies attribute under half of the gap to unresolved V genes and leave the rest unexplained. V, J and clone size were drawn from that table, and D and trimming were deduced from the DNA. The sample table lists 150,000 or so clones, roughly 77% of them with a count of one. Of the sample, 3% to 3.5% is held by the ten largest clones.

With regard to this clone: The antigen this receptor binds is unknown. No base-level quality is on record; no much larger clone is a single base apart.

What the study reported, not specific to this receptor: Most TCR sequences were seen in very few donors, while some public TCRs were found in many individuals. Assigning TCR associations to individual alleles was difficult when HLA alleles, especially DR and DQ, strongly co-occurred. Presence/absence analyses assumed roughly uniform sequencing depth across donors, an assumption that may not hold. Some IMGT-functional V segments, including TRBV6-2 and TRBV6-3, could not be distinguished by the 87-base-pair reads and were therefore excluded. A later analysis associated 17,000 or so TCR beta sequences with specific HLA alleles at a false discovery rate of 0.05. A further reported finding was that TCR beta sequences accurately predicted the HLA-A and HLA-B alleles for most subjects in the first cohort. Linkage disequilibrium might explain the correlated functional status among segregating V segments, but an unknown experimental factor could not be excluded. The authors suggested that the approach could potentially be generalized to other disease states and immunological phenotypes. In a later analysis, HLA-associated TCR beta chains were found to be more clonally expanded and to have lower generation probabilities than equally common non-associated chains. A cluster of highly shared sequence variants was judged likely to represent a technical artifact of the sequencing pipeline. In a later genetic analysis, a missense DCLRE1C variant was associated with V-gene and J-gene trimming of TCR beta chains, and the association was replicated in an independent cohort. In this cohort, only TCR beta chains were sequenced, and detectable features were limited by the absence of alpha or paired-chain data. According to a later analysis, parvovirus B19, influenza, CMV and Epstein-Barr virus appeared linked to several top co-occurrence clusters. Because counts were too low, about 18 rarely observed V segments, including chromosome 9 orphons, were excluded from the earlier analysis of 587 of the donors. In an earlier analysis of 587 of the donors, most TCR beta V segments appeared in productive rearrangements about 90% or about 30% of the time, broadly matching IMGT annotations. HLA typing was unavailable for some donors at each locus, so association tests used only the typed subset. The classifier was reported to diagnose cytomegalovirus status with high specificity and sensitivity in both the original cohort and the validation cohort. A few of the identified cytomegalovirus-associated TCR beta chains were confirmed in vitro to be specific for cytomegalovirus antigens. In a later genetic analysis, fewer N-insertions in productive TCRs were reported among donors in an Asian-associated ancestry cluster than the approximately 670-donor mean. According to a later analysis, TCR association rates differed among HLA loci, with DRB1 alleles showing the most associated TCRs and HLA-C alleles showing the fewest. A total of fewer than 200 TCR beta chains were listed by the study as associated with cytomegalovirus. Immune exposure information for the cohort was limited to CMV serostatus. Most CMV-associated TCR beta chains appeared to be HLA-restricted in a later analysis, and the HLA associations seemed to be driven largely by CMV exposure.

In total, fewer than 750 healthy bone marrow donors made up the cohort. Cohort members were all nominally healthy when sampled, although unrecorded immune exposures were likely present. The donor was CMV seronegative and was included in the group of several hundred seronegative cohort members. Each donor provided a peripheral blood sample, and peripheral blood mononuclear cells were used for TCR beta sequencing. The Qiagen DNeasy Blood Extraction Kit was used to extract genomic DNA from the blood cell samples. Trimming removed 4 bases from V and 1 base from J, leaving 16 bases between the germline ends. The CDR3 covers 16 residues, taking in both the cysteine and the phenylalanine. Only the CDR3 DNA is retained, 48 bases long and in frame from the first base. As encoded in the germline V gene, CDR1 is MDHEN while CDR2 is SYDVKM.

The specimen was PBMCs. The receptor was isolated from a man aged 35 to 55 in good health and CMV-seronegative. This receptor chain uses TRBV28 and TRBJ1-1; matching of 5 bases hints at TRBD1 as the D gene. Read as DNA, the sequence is TGTGCCAGCAGTTCCCAAAGCTACCAGGGGAACACTGAAGCTTTCTTT. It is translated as CASSSQSYQGNTEAFF.